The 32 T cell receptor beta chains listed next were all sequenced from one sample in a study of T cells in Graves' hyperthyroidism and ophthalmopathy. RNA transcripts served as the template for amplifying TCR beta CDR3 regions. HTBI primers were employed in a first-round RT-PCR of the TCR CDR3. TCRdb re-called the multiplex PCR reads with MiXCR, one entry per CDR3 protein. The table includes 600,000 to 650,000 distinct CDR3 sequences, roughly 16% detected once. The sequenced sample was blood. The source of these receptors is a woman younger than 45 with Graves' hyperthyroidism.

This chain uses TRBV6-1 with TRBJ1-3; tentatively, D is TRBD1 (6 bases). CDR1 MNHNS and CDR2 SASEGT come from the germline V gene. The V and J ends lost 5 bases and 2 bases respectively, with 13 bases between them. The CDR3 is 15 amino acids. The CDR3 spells CASSLQGGTGNTIYF. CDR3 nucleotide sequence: TGTGCCAGCAGTTTACAGGGAGGAACTGGAAACACCATATATTTT.

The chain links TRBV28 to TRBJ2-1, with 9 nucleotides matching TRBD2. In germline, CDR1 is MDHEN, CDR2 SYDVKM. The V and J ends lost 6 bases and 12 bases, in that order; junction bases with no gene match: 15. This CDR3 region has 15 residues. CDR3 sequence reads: CASSTAASGILRQFF. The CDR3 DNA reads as TGTGCCAGCAGCACCGCGGCTAGCGGGATTCTCCGGCAGTTCTTC. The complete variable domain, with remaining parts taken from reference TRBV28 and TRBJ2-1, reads DVKVTQSSRYLVKRTGEKVFLECVQDMDHENMFWYRQDPGLGLRLIYFSYDVKMKEKGDIPEGYSVSREKKERFSLILESASTNQTSMYLCASSTAASGILRQFFGPGTRLTVL.

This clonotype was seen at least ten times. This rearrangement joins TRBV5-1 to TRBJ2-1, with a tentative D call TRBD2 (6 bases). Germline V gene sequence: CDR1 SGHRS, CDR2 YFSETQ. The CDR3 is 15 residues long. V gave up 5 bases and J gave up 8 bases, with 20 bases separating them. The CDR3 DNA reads TGCGCCAGCAGACCCCCGGGACTCCTCACGGATGAGCAGTTCTTC. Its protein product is CASRPPGLLTDEQFF.

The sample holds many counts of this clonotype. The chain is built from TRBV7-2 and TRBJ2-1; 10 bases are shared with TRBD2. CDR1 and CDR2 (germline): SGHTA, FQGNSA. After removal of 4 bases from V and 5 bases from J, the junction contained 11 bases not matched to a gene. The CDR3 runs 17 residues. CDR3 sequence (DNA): TGTGCCAGCAGCTCATACGGACTAGCGGCAATGAACAATGAGCAGTTCTTC. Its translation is CASSSYGLAAMNNEQFF. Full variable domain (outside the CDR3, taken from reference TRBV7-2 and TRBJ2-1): GAGVSQSPSNKVTEKGKDVELRCDPISGHTALYWYRQSLGQGLEFLIYFQGNSAPDKSGLPSDRFSAERTGGSVSTLTIQRTQQEDSAVYLCASSSYGLAAMNNEQFFGPGTRLTVL.

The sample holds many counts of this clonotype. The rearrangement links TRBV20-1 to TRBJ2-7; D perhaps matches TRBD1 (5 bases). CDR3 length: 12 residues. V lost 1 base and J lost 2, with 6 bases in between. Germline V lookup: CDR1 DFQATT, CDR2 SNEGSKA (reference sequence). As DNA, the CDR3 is TGCAGTGCTAGAGGACAGCCCTACGAGCAGTACTTC. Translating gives CSARGQPYEQYF.

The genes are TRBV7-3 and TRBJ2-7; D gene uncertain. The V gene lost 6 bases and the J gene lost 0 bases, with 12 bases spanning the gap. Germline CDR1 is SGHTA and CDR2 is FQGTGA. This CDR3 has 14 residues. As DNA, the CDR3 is TGTGCCAGCAGTTACAACCGGGCCTCCTACGAGCAGTACTTC. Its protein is CASSYNRASYEQYF.

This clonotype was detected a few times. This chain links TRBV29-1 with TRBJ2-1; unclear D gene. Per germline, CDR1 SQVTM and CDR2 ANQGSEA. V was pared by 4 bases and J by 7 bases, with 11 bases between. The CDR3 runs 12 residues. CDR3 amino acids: CSVAASGNEQFF. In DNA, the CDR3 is TGCAGCGTTGCGGCCTCCGGGAATGAGCAGTTCTTC.

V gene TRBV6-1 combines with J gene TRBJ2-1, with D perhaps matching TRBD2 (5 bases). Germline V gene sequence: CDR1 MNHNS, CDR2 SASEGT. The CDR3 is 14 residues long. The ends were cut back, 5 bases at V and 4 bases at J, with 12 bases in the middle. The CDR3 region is CASSSPPGYNEQFF. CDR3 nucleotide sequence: TGTGCCAGCAGTTCCCCCCCGGGGTACAATGAGCAGTTCTTC.

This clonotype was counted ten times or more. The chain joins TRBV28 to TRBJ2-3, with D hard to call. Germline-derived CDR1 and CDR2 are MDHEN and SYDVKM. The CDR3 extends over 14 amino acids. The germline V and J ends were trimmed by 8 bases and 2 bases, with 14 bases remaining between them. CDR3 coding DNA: TGTGCCAGCGTTCTCGGGCGGAACACAGATACGCAGTATTTT. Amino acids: CASVLGRNTDTQYF. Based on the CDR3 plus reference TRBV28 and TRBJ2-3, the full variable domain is DVKVTQSSRYLVKRTGEKVFLECVQDMDHENMFWYRQDPGLGLRLIYFSYDVKMKEKGDIPEGYSVSREKKERFSLILESASTNQTSMYLCASVLGRNTDTQYFGPGTRLTVL.

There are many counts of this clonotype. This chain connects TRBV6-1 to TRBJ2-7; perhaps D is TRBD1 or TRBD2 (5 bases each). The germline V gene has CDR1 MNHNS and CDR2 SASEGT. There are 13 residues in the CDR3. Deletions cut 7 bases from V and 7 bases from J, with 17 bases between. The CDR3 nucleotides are TGTGCCAGCATTAACGGGGCCTCCTTAGAGCAGTACTTC. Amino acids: CASINGASLEQYF.

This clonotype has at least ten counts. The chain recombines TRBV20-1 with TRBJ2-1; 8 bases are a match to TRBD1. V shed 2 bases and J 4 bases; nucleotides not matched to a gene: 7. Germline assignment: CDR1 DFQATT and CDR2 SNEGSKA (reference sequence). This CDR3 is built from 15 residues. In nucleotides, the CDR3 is TGCAGTGCTAGATTTTGGACAGGGCGGTACAATGAGCAGTTCTTC. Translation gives CSARFWTGRYNEQFF.

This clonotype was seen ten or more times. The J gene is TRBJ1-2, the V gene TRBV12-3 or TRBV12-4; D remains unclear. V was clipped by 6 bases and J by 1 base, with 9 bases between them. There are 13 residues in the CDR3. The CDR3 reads CASRGPLNYGYTF. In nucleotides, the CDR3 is TGTGCCAGCAGAGGACCGCTTAACTATGGCTACACCTTC.

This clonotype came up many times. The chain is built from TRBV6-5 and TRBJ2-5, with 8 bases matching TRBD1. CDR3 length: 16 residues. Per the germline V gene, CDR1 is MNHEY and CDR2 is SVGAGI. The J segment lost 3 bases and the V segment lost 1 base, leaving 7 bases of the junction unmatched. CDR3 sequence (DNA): TGTGCCAGCAGTTACTTCGTCGGACAGGGCAAAGAGACCCAGTACTTC. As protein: CASSYFVGQGKETQYF.

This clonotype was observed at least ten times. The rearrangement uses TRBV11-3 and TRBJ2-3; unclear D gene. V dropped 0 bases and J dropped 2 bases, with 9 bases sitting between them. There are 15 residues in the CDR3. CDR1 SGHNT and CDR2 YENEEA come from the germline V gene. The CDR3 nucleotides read TGTGCCAGCAGCTTAGAAGGCCAGTACACAGATACGCAGTATTTT. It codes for CASSLEGQYTDTQYF.

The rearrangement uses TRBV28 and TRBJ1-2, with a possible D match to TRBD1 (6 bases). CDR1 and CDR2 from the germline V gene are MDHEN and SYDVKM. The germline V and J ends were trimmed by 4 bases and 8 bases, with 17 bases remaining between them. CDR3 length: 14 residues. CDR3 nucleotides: TGTGCCAGCAGTTCGGGGGGGGGGGCGTTCGGCTACACCTTC. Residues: CASSSGGGAFGYTF.

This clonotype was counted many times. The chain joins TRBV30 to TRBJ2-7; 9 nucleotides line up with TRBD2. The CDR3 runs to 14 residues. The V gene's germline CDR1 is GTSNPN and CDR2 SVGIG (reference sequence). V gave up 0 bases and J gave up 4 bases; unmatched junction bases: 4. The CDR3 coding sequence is TGTGCCTGGAGTGTATCGGGACTAGCATACGAGCAGTACTTC. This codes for CAWSVSGLAYEQYF.

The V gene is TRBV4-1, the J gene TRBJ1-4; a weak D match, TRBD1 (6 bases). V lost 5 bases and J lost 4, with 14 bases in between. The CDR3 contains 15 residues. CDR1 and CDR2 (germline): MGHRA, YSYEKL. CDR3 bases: TGCGCCAGCAGCACAAGACAGGCTGATAATGAAAAACTGTTTTTT. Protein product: CASSTRQADNEKLFF.

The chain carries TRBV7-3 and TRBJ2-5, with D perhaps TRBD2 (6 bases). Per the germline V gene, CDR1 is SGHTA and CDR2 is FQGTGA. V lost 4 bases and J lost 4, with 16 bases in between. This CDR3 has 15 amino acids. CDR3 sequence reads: CASSSGTLSTETQYF. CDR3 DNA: TGTGCCAGCAGCTCCGGGACTCTGAGTACAGAGACCCAGTACTTC.

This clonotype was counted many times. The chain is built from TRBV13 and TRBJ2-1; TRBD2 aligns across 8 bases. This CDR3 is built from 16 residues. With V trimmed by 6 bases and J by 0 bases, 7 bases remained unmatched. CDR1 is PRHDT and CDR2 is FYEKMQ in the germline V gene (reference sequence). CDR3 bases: TGTGCCAGCAGTACCTTAGCGGGGTTCTCCTACAATGAGCAGTTCTTC. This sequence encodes CASSTLAGFSYNEQFF.

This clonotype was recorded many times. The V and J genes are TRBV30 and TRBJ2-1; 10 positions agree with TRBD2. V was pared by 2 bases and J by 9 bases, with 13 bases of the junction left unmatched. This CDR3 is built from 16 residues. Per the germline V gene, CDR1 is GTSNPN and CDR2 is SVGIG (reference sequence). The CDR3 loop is CAWSPGASGSVSEQFF. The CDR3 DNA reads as TGTGCCTGGAGTCCCGGGGCTAGCGGGAGCGTCAGTGAGCAGTTCTTC.

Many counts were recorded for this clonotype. CDR3 residues: CASSSQRDTDTQYF. CDR3 sequence (DNA): TGTGCCAGCAGCTCCCAGCGGGACACAGATACGCAGTATTTT. The chain joins TRBV13 to TRBJ2-3, with 7 bases matching TRBD2. This CDR3 contains 14 residues. V shed 4 bases, J shed 2 bases, and the junction held 3 bases outside the gene matches. Germline values: CDR1 PRHDT, CDR2 FYEKMQ (reference sequence).

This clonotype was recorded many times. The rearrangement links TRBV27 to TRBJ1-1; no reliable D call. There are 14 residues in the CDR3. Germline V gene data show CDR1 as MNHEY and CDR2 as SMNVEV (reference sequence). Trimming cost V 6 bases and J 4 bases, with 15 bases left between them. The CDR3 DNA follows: TGTGCCAGCAGAAGTGGTGGGCTTGGCACTGAAGCTTTCTTT. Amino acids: CASRSGGLGTEAFF.

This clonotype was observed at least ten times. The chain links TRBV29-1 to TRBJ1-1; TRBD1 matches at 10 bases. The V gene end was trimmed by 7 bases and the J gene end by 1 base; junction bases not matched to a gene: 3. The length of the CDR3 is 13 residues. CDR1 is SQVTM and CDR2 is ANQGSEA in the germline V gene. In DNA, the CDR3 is TGCAGCGGACAGGGGGCGACGAACACTGAAGCTTTCTTT. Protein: CSGQGATNTEAFF.

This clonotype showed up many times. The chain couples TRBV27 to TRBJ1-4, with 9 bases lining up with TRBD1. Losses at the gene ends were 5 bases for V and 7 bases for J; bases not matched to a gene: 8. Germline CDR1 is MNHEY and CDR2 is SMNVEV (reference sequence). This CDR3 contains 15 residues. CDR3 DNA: TGTGCCAGCAGTACCAGGACAGGGGTTGTTGAAAAACTGTTTTTT. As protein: CASSTRTGVVEKLFF. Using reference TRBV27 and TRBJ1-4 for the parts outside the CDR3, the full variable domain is EAQVTQNPRYLITVTGKKLTVTCSQNMNHEYMSWYRQDPGLGLRQIYYSMNVEVTDKGDVPEGYKVSRKEKRNFPLILESPSPNQTSLYFCASSTRTGVVEKLFFGSGTQLSVL.

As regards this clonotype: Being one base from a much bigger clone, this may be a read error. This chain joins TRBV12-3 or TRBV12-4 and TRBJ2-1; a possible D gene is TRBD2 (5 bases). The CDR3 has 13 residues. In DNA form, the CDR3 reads TGTGCCAGCAGTTTCACTAGTAACAATGAGCGGTTCTTC. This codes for CASSFTSNNERFF.

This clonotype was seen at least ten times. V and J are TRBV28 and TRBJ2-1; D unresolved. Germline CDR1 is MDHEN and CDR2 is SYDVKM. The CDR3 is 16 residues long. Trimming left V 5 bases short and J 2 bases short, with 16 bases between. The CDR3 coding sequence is TGTGCCAGCAGTACTCCCACTTCCCCAACCTACAATGAGCAGTTCTTC. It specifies CASSTPTSPTYNEQFF.

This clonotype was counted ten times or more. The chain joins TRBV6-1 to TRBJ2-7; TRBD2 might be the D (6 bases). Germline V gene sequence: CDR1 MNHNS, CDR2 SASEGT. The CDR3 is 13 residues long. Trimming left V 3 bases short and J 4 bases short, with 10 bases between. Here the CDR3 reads CASSEEGFYEQYF. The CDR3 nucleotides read TGTGCCAGCAGTGAGGAGGGGTTTTACGAGCAGTACTTC.

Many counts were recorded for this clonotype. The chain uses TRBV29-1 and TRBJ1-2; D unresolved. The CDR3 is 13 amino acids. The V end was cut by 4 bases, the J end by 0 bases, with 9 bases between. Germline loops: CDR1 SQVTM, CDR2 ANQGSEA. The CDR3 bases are TGCAGCGTTGCACAGCTACCTAACTATGGCTACACCTTC. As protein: CSVAQLPNYGYTF.

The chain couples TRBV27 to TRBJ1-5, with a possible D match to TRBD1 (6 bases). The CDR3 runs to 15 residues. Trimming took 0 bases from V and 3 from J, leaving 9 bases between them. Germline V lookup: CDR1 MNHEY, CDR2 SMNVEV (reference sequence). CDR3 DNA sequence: TGTGCCAGCAGTTTATCGGGGGGGCTCAATCAGCCCCAGCATTTT. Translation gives CASSLSGGLNQPQHF.

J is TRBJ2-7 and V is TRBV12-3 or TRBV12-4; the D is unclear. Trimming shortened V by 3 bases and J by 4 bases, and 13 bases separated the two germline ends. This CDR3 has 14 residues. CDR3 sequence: CASSLAPTVYEQYF. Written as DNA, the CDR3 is TGTGCCAGCAGTTTGGCTCCCACGGTGTACGAGCAGTACTTC.

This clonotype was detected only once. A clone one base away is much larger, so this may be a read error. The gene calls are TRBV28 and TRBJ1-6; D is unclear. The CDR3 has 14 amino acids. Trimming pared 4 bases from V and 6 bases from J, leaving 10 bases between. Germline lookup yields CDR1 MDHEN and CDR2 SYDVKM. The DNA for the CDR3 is TGTGCCAGCAGTTCGAGGCAAACTAATTCACCCCTCCACTTT. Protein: CASSSRQTNSPLHF.

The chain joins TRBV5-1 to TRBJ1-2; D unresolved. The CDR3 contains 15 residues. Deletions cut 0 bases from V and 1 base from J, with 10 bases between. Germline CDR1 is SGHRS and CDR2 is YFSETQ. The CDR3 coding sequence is TGCGCCAGCAGCTTGGATGGTCTGATTAACTATGGCTACACCTTC. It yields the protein CASSLDGLINYGYTF.